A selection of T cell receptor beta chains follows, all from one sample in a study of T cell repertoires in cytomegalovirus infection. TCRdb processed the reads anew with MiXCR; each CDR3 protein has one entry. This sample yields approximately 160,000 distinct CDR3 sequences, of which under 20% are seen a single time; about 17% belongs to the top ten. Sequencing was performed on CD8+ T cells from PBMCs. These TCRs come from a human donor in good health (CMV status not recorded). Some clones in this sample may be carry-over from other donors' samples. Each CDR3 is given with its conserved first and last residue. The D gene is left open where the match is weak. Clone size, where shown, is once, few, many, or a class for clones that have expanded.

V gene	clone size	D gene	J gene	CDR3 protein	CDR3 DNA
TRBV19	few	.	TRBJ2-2	CASSAGFTGELFF	TGTGCCAGTAGCGCAGGGTTCACCGGGGAGCTGTTTTTT
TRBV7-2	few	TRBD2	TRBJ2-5	CASSWGTSGGGPQETQYF	TGTGCCAGCAGCTGGGGGACTAGCGGGGGAGGCCCCCAAGAGACCCAGTACTTC
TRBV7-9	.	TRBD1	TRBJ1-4	CASSPAGTGDEKLFF	TGTGCCAGCAGCCCCGCCGGGACAGGGGATGAAAAACTGTTTTTT
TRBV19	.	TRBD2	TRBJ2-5	CASSGLESTETQYF	TGTGCCAGTAGTGGACTAGAATCGACGGAGACCCAGTACTTC
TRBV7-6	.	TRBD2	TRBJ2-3	CASSGTGTSESDTQYF	TGTGCCAGCAGCGGGACCGGGACTAGCGAATCAGATACGCAGTATTTT
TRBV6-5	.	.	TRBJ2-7	CATRGRDSRSYEQYF	TGTGCCACGAGGGGGAGGGACAGTAGATCCTACGAGCAGTACTTC
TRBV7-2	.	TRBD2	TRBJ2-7	CASSPAGGSSYEQYF	TGTGCCAGCAGCCCAGCGGGGGGGAGCTCCTACGAGCAGTACTTC
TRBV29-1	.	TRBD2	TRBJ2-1	CSVEGLAGVSSYNEQFF	TGCAGCGTTGAAGGACTAGCGGGAGTGAGCTCCTACAATGAGCAGTTCTTC
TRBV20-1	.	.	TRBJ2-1	CSARDPFGVNEQFF	TGCAGTGCTAGAGATCCCTTCGGGGTGAATGAGCAGTTCTTC
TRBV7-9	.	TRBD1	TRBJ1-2	CASRPGDRGNGYTF	TGTGCCAGCAGACCCGGGGACAGGGGGAATGGCTACACCTTC
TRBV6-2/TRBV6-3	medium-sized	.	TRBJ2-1	CASRDLQGPSYNEQFF	TGTGCCAGCCGCGACCTTCAGGGACCCTCGTACAATGAGCAGTTCTTC
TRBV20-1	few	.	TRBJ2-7	CSARARGSISYEQYF	TGCAGTGCTAGAGCGAGGGGGAGTATCTCCTACGAGCAGTACTTC
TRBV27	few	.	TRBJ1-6	CASSFSTAYNSPLHF	TGTGCCAGCAGTTTTTCGACTGCGTATAATTCACCCCTCCACTTT
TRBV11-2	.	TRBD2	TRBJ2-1	CASSLDGRRLAGNNEQFF	TGTGCCAGCAGCTTAGATGGGAGGAGACTAGCGGGGAACAATGAGCAGTTCTTC
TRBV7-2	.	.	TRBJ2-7	CASSLNPAEQYF	TGTGCCAGCAGCTTAAACCCGGCCGAGCAGTACTTC
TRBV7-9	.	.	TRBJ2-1	CASSSVEQFF	TGTGCCAGCAGCTCGGTTGAGCAGTTCTTC
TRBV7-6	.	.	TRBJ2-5	CASSLKTTTAQETQYF	TGTGCCAGCAGCTTAAAAACTACAACGGCACAAGAGACCCAGTACTTC
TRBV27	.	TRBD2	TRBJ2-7	CASSLYGGTSGPGEQYF	TGTGCCAGCAGTTTATATGGGGGGACTAGCGGCCCGGGGGAGCAGTACTTC
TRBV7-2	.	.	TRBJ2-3	CASSTGPWGTDTQYF	TGTGCCAGCAGCACCGGTCCGTGGGGCACAGATACGCAGTATTTT
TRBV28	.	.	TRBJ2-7	CASSSPEVGIRSYEQYF	TGTGCCAGCAGTTCACCGGAAGTGGGGATCCGCTCCTACGAGCAGTACTTC
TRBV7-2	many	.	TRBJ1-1	CASSLERGNTEAFF	TGTGCCAGCAGCTTAGAACGGGGGAACACTGAAGCTTTCTTT
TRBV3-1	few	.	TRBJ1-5	CASSQDISSNQPQHF	TGTGCCAGCAGCCAAGACATATCTAGCAATCAGCCCCAGCATTTT
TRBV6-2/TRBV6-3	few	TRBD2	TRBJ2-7	CASTPSGGYEQYF	TGTGCCAGCACCCCGAGCGGGGGCTACGAGCAGTACTTC
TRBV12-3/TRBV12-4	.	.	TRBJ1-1	CASSWRVEAFF	TGTGCCAGCAGCTGGAGGGTGGAAGCTTTCTTT
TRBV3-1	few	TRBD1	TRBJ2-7	CASSHQGQGSYEQYF	TGTGCCAGCAGCCACCAGGGACAGGGCTCCTACGAGCAGTACTTC
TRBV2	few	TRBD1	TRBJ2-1	CASSVLRDRGDNEQFF	TGTGCCAGCAGTGTTCTCCGGGACAGGGGTGACAATGAGCAGTTCTTC
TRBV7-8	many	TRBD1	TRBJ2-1	CASSLGTGDEQFF	TGTGCCAGCAGCCTCGGGACAGGGGATGAGCAGTTCTTC
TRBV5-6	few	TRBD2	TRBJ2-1	CASSFLTSGRIIEQFF	TGTGCCAGCAGCTTTCTGACTAGCGGGAGAATAATTGAGCAGTTCTTC
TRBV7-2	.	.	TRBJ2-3	CASSPQGTDTQYF	TGTGCCAGCAGCCCCCAGGGCACAGATACGCAGTATTTT
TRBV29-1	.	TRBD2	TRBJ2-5	CSVGNSGSRSETQYF	TGCAGCGTTGGAAATAGCGGGAGCCGGTCAGAGACCCAGTACTTC
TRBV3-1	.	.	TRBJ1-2	CASSQDSRQINYGYTF	TGTGCCAGCAGCCAAGATTCCCGGCAGATTAACTATGGCTACACCTTC
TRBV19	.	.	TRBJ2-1	CASSLALNGRHEQFF	TGTGCCAGTAGTCTAGCCCTTAACGGGAGACATGAGCAGTTCTTC
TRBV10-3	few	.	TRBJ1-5	CAISAVSGSNQPQHF	TGTGCCATCAGTGCGGTCTCCGGCAGTAATCAGCCCCAGCATTTT
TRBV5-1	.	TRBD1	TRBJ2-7	CASSLAGDRSIYEQYF	TGCGCCAGCAGCTTGGCCGGGGACAGGAGCATTTACGAGCAGTACTTC
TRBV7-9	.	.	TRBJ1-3	CASSLEGYTIYF	TGTGCCAGCAGTCTGGAGGGATACACCATATATTTT
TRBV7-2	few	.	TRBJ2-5	CASSNRLGVPVETQYF	TGTGCCAGCAGCAACCGCCTCGGGGTGCCTGTAGAGACCCAGTACTTC
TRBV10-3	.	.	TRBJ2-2	CAISEPREGATPGARELFF	TGTGCCATCAGTGAGCCCCGGGAGGGGGCAACCCCCGGAGCAAGGGAGCTGTTTTTT
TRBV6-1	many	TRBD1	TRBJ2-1	CASLRQGSYNEQFF	TGTGCCAGCCTGCGACAGGGCTCCTACAATGAGCAGTTCTTC
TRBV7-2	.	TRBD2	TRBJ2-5	CASSPPTRAGYQETQYF	TGTGCCAGCAGCCCACCGACTAGAGCGGGGTACCAAGAGACCCAGTACTTC
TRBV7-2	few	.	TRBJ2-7	CASSLAGNTYEQYF	TGTGCCAGCAGCTTAGCAGGTAATACCTACGAGCAGTACTTC
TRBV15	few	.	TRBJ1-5	CATSRDRAVNQPQHF	TGTGCCACCAGCAGAGATCGCGCCGTCAATCAGCCCCAGCATTTT
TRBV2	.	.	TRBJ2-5	CASSRGADRETQYF	TGTGCCAGCAGTAGGGGGGCGGACAGAGAGACCCAGTACTTC
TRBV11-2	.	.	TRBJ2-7	CASSLAKSGTVPYEQYF	TGTGCCAGCAGCTTAGCAAAGTCCGGGACCGTCCCCTACGAGCAGTACTTC
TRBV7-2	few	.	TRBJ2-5	CASSARALQETQYF	TGTGCCAGCAGCGCCCGGGCCTTACAAGAGACCCAGTACTTC